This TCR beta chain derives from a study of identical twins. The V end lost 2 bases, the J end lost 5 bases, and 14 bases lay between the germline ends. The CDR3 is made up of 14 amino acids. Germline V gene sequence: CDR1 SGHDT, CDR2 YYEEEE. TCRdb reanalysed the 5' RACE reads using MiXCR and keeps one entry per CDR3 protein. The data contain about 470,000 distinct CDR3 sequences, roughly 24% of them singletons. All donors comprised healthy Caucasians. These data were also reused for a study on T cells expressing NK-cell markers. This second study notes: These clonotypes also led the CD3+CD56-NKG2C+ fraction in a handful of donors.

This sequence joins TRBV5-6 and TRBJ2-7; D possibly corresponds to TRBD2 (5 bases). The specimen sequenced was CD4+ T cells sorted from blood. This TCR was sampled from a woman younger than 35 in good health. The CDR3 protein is CASSLRASFHEQYF. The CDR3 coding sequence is TGTGCCAGCAGCTTAAGGGCTAGCTTCCACGAGCAGTACTTC.